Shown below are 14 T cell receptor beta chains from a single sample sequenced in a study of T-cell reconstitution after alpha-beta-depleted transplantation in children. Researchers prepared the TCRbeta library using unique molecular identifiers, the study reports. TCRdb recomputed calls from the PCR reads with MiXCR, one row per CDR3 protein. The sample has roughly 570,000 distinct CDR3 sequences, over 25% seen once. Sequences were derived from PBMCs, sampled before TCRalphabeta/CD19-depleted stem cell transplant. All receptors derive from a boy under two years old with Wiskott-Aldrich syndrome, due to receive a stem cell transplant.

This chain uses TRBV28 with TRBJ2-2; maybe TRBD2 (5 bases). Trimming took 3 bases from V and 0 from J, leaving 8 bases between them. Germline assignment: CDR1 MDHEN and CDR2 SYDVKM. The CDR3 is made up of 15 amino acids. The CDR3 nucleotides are TGTGCCAGCAGTTTGGACTCTGCGAACACCGGGGAGCTGTTTTTT. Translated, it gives CASSLDSANTGELFF.

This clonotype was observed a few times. CDR3 in amino acids: CATSDPDRQETQYF. The CDR3 DNA sequence: TGTGCCACCAGTGACCCGGACAGGCAAGAGACCCAGTACTTC. The chain uses TRBV24-1 and TRBJ2-5; 7 bases fit TRBD1. Trimming removed 4 bases from V and 2 bases from J; junction bases left unmatched: 3. This CDR3 region has 14 residues. Germline loops: CDR1 KGHDR, CDR2 SFDVKD.

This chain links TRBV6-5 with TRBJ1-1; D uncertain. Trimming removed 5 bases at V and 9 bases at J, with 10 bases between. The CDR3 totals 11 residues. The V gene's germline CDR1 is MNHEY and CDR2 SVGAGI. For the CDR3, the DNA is TGTGCCAGCAGTCGCGGCGGAAAAGCTTTCTTT. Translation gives CASSRGGKAFF.

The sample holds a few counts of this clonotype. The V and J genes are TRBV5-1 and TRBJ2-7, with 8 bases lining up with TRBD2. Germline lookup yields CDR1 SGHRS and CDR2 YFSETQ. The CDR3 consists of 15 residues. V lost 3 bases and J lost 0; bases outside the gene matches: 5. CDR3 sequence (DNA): TGCGCCAGCAGCTCAGGACTAGCCCGCTCCTACGAGCAGTACTTC. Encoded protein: CASSSGLARSYEQYF.

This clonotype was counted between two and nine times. The CDR3 protein is CASSQVDRNSPLHF. For the CDR3, the DNA is TGTGCCAGCAGCCAAGTCGACAGAAATTCACCCCTCCACTTT. The chain uses TRBV3-1 and TRBJ1-6; D may be TRBD1 (5 bases). Deletions cut 1 base from V and 7 bases from J, with 8 bases between. CDR3 length: 14 amino acids. CDR1 and CDR2 from the germline V gene are LGHDT and YNNKEL (reference sequence).

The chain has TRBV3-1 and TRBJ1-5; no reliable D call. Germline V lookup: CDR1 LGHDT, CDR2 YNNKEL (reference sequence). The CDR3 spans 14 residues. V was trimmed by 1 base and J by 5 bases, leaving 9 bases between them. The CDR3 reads CASSQAPGYQPQHF. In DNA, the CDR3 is TGTGCCAGCAGCCAAGCCCCGGGCTATCAGCCCCAGCATTTT. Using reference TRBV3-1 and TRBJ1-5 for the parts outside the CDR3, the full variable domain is DTAVSQTPKYLVTQMGNDKSIKCEQNLGHDTMYWYKQDSKKFLKIMFSYNNKELIINETVPNRFSPKSPDKAHLNLHINSLELGDSAVYFCASSQAPGYQPQHFGDGTRLSIL.

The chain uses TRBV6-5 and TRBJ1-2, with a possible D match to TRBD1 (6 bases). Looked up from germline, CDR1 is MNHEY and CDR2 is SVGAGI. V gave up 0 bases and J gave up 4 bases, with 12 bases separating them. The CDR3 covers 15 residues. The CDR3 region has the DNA TGTGCCAGCAGTTACTCGGGCAGGGGTGTCTATGGCTACACCTTC. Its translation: CASSYSGRGVYGYTF.

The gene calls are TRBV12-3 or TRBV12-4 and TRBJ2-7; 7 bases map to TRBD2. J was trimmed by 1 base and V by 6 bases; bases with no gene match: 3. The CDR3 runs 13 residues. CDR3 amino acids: CASRGEGSYEQYF. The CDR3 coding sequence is TGTGCCAGCAGGGGGGAGGGATCCTACGAGCAGTACTTC.

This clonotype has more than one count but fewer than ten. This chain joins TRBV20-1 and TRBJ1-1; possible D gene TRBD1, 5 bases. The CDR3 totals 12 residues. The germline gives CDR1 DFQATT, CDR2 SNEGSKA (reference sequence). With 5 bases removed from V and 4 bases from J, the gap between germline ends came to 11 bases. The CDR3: CSADQGFTEAFF. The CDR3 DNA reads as TGCAGTGCTGATCAGGGTTTCACTGAAGCTTTCTTT.

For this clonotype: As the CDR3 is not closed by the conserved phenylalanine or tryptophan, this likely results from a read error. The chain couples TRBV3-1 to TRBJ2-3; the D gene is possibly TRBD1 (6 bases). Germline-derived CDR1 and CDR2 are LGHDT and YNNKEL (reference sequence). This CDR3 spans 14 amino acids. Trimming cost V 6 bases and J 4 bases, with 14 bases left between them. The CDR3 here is CASSYRASADTQYL. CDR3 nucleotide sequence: TGTGCCAGCAGTTACAGGGCATCGGCAGATACGCAGTATTTG.

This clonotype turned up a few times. The CDR3: CASSLSSSSTDTQYF. CDR3 coding DNA: TGTGCCAGCAGCTTAAGCAGCTCTAGCACAGATACGCAGTATTTT. V usage is TRBV5-4 and J usage is TRBJ2-3; the D is unclear. The V gene's germline CDR1 is SGHNT and CDR2 YYREEE (reference sequence). The CDR3 is 15 amino acids. Trimming shortened V by 2 bases and J by 0 bases, and 10 bases separated the two germline ends.

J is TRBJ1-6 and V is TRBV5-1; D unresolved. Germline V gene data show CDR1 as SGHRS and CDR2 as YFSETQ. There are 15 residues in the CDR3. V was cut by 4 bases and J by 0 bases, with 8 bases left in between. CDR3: CASSPLGSYNSPLHF. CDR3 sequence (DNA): TGCGCCAGCAGCCCCCTCGGCTCCTATAATTCACCCCTCCACTTT.

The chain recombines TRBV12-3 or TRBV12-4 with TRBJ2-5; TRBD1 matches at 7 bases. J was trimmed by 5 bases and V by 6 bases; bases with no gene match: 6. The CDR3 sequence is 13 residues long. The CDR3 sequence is CASSQTGSETQYF. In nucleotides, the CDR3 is TGTGCCAGCAGCCAGACAGGGTCTGAGACCCAGTACTTC.

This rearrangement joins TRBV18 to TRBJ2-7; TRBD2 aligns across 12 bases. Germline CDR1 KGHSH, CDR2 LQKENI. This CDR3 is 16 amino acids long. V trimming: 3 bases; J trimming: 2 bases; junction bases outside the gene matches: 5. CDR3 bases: TGTGCCAGCTCACCGTCGACTAGCGGGAGCACCTACGAGCAGTACTTC. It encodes CASSPSTSGSTYEQYF.